What follows describes a single T cell receptor (beta chain). Naive CD8 populations comprised CD45RO-negative cells positively selected for CCR7, excluding terminally differentiated effector memory CD45RA+ cells. Per the germline V gene, CDR1 is MNHEY and CDR2 is SMNVEV (reference sequence). Trimming pared 4 bases from V and 0 bases from J, leaving 16 bases between. The CDR3 consists of 18 residues. Approximately 30,000 T cell genomes (around 200 ng DNA) went into each sorted-subset replicate. Some clones are missing from TCRdb's copy, which holds only in-frame ones; the method was immunoSEQ multiplex PCR. The sample consists of millions of clones, 90% to 95% of them appearing once. This sample was included in a study of shared clonotypes between healthy human individuals.

The sequence came from a young man in good health. Some clones in this sample may be carry-over from other donors' samples. This chain connects TRBV27 to TRBJ2-6; perhaps TRBD2 as D (5 bases). Sequenced material: naive CD8+ T cells from PBMCs. CDR3: CASSSRAPVDSGANVLTF. As DNA, the CDR3 is TGTGCCAGCAGTTCGCGGGCACCAGTTGACTCTGGGGCCAACGTCCTGACTTTC. The whole variable domain, filled in from reference TRBV27 and TRBJ2-6, reads EAQVTQNPRYLITVTGKKLTVTCSQNMNHEYMSWYRQDPGLGLRQIYYSMNVEVTDKGDVPEGYKVSRKEKRNFPLILESPSPNQTSLYFCASSSRAPVDSGANVLTFGAGSRLTVL.